The sequence of this T cell receptor beta chain was determined in a study of vaccination effects on CD4 cells after COVID-19. Turning to the study itself: All participants had two doses of either the BNT162b2 or mRNA-1273 vaccine.

In the case of this clone: Its antigen is unknown.

The V segment lost 6 bases and the J segment 8 bases; nucleotides outside the gene matches: 17. Looked up from germline, CDR1 is MNHEY and CDR2 is SVGEGT. The CDR3 loop spans 18 amino acids. Data came from immunoSEQ multiplex PCR; TCRdb stores just in-frame clones and leaves some out. The sample has tens of thousands of clones; 70% to 80% are singletons. Pools of viral peptides were used by the ViraFEST assay to expand antigen-specific CD4+ T cells ahead of sequencing. Subsequent to a culture period of about nine days, CD4+ T cells were isolated. The person had PCR-confirmed SARS-CoV-2 infection between March and December 2020. Half the medium was replaced with IL-2 medium on days 3 and 7.

This specimen consisted of CD4+ T cells from PBMCs cultured with a peptide pool, obtained before COVID-19 vaccination. The genes are TRBV6-2 or TRBV6-3 and TRBJ2-1; TRBD2 agrees at 12 bases. The clonotype originates from a human donor who had a prior SARS-CoV-2 infection. The CDR3: CASSLRASGGAGSDEQFF. CDR3 sequence (DNA): TGTGCCAGCAGCCTCCGGGCTAGCGGGGGGGCGGGTAGCGATGAGCAGTTCTTC.